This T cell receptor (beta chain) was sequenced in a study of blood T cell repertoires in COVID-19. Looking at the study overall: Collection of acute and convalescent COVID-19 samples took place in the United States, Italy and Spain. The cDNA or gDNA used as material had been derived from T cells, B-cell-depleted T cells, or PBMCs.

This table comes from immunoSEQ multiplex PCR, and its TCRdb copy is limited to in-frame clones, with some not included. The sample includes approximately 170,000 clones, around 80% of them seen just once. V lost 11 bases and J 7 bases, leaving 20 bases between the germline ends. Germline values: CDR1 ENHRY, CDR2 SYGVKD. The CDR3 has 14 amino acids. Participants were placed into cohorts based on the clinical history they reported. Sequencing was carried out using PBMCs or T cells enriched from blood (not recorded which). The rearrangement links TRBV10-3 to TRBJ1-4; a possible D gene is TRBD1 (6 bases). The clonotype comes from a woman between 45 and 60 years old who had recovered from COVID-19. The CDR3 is CASRDTRSSEKLFF. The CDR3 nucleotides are TGTGCCTCCCGGGACACCCGCTCGAGTGAAAAACTGTTTTTT.